A selection of T cell receptor beta chains follows, all from one sample in a study of CD8+ T cells in alopecia areata. Data came from immunoSEQ multiplex PCR; TCRdb stores just in-frame clones and leaves some out. The data contain approximately 180,000 clones, about three fifths of them singletons. The sample in question was CD4+ T cells sorted from blood, obtained between weeks 55 and 65, from a patient treated with tofacitinib. All receptors come from a human donor with alopecia areata. Both conserved end residues are trimmed from each CDR3.

ASSRRTSGVSQY,12,TRBV6-5,TRBJ2-3
SASHDRLGASRGELF,15,TRBV29-1,TRBJ2-2
ASSSVATNEKLF,12,TRBV27,TRBJ1-4
ASSSGQGRTEAF,12,TRBV7-3,TRBJ1-1
ASSQTGQYGYT,11,TRBV6-1,TRBJ1-2
ASNRQGATEAF,11,TRBV19,TRBJ1-1
ARGRSKAF,8,TRBV6-4,TRBJ1-1
AWSLNSPLH,9,TRBV30,TRBJ1-6
ASGASHS,7,TRBV12-5,TRBJ1-2
ASSLGTGRAKNIQY,14,TRBV11-2,TRBJ2-4
ASSYLGTYGYT,11,TRBV6-5,TRBJ1-2
ASSPQGGANTGELF,14,TRBV18,TRBJ2-2
SASSALNEKLF,11,TRBV29-1,TRBJ1-4
ASSVDQGRRNTIY,13,TRBV9,TRBJ1-3
ASSVLQGYSYNQPQH,15,TRBV25-1,TRBJ1-5
AWTRSYNEQF,10,TRBV30,TRBJ2-1
ASTSYNEQF,9,TRBV2,TRBJ2-1
AGRSGSYQETQY,12,TRBV6-6,TRBJ2-5
SGGQSGETQY,10,TRBV29-1,TRBJ2-5
AWSVRGRPETQY,12,TRBV30,TRBJ2-5
ASSLARGQGDSNQPQH,16,TRBV7-7,TRBJ1-5
ASSIHGTNPSSGYT,14,TRBV5-1,TRBJ1-2
SVVLRGVADTQY,12,TRBV29-1,TRBJ2-3
ASSTDRSSYNEQF,13,TRBV13,TRBJ2-1
ASSAGVELNTEAF,13,TRBV25-1,TRBJ1-1
ASSHTSQNNSPLH,13,TRBV7-2,TRBJ1-6
ASSWGTSQETQY,12,TRBV5-1,TRBJ2-5
ASSLIEGSAF,10,TRBV7-9,TRBJ1-1
ASRRAYEQY,9,TRBV23-1,TRBJ2-7
ASSLLRGADTQY,12,TRBV7-8,TRBJ2-3
ASSLMTGQGTDTQY,14,TRBV11-2,TRBJ2-3
ASSSPRGANEQY,12,TRBV7-2,TRBJ2-7
ASRLQSGGDTQY,12,TRBV4-1,TRBJ2-3